The rows below give T cell receptor beta chains drawn from one sample of a study of brain T cells in children with intractable seizures. Repertoires were generated with immunoSEQ multiplex PCR, while TCRdb's copy carries only in-frame clones and drops some. Among roughly 69,000 clones listed, about 96% were seen once. The input for sequencing was peripheral blood, taken at surgery. These receptors all stem from a boy younger than two with focal cortical dysplasia and intractable seizures. CDR3s include the opening cysteine and the closing phenylalanine or tryptophan. The D gene is left open where the match is weak.

J gene	V gene	D gene	CDR3 protein
TRBJ1-5	TRBV5-6	NA	CASSLAGWGNQPQHF
TRBJ2-4	TRBV4-1	NA	CASSQGAGSGTKNIQYF
TRBJ2-7	TRBV5-1	NA	CASSLLEGLYEQYF
TRBJ2-4	TRBV3-1/TRBV3-2	TRBD2	CASSQEPLSGGAVNIQYF
TRBJ1-1	TRBV4-1	TRBD1	CASSQGRGDSYYTEAFF
TRBJ2-7	TRBV28	TRBD1	CASSLWELRQGAIYEQYF
TRBJ1-4	TRBV4-1	TRBD1	CASSQGQGTNEKLFF
TRBJ2-3	TRBV18	NA	CASSPSGGTTSTDTQYF
TRBJ2-3	TRBV27	NA	CASTLLGGALDTQYF
TRBJ2-3	TRBV11-2	NA	CASSLVGGTSTDTQYF
TRBJ2-3	TRBV5-1	TRBD2	CASSRTSGPDTQYF
TRBJ1-6	TRBV27	TRBD1	CASSLSRGSPLHF
TRBJ2-3	TRBV6-1	NA	CASSELSSSTDTQYF
TRBJ2-5	TRBV19	NA	CASSRTGFQETQYF
TRBJ2-5	TRBV7-9	TRBD1	CASRRQGETQYF
TRBJ2-5	TRBV19	TRBD1	CASSPLIGTGGRETQYF
TRBJ2-7	TRBV10-3	NA	CAISGVRGQAYYEQYF
TRBJ2-7	TRBV2	NA	CASSEPQIRYEQYF
TRBJ2-5	TRBV6-2/TRBV6-3	NA	CASSYGLTSSGETQYF
TRBJ2-1	TRBV7-6	NA	CASSFRQAFYNEQFF
TRBJ1-6	TRBV5-8	NA	CASSRLYGGPSSPLHF
TRBJ1-1	TRBV6-5	NA	CAVGPGTEAFF
TRBJ1-6	TRBV12-3/TRBV12-4	NA	CASSLGGTPNF
TRBJ2-7	TRBV10-3	NA	CAISESTTGEGPVEQYF
TRBJ1-1	TRBV15	NA	CATSRDRAPVTEAFF
TRBJ2-2	TRBV27	TRBD2	CASIRTSGVMAGELFF
TRBJ2-1	TRBV12-5	TRBD2	CASGLVLAGQSYNEQFF